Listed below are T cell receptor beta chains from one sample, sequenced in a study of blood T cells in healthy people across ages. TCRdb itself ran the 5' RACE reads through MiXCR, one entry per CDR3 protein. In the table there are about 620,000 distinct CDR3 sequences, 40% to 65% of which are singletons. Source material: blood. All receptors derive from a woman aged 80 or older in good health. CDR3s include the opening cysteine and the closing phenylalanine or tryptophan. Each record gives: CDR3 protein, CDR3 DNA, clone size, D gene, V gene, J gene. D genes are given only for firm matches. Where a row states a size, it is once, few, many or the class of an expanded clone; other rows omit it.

CASSYVTHNEQFF	TGTGCCAGCAGTTACGTTACGCACAATGAGCAGTTCTTC	.	.	TRBV6-6	TRBJ2-1
CASSEEQFTEQYF	TGTGCCAGCAGTGAAGAACAGTTTACCGAGCAGTACTTC	many	.	TRBV2	TRBJ2-7
CSARLKSSYNEQFF	TGCAGTGCTAGATTGAAAAGCTCCTACAATGAGCAGTTCTTC	few	.	TRBV20-1	TRBJ2-1
CASSLFQAGGSSYEQYF	TGTGCCAGCAGCTTATTTCAAGCGGGGGGGTCCTCCTACGAGCAGTACTTC	many	TRBD2	TRBV7-9	TRBJ2-7
CASSSTGNLGTEAFF	TGTGCCAGCAGTTCGACAGGGAACTTAGGGACTGAAGCTTTCTTT	few	TRBD1	TRBV6-5	TRBJ1-1
CASSTWTLQETQYF	TGTGCCAGCAGCACATGGACACTTCAAGAGACCCAGTACTTC	many	.	TRBV7-9	TRBJ2-5
CASSPGGGAVDTQYF	TGTGCCAGCAGTCCCGGCGGGGGGGCCGTAGATACGCAGTATTTT	many	TRBD2	TRBV12-3/TRBV12-4	TRBJ2-3
CASSDPWGHRNNEQFF	TGTGCCAGCAGTGACCCCTGGGGACACCGAAACAATGAGCAGTTCTTC	many	.	TRBV2	TRBJ2-1
CASSSGTGLQETQYF	TGTGCCAGCAGCTCCGGGACAGGGCTCCAAGAGACCCAGTACTTC	.	TRBD1	TRBV6-2/TRBV6-3	TRBJ2-5
CASSDLAGANQETQYF	TGTGCCAGCAGCGATTTAGCGGGGGCCAACCAAGAGACCCAGTACTTC	.	TRBD2	TRBV6-6	TRBJ2-5
CSASRGPSNYGYTF	TGCAGTGCTAGTCGAGGGCCCTCTAACTATGGCTACACCTTC	.	.	TRBV20-1	TRBJ1-2
CASSADKSYGYTF	TGTGCCAGCAGCGCGGACAAGAGCTATGGCTACACCTTC	.	.	TRBV3-1	TRBJ1-2
CASSVVGGRGEQFF	TGTGCCAGCAGTGTGGTAGGAGGTAGGGGCGAGCAGTTCTTC	.	.	TRBV12-3/TRBV12-4	TRBJ2-1
CASMVGDKETQYF	TGTGCCAGCATGGTGGGGGATAAAGAGACCCAGTACTTC	.	.	TRBV6-4	TRBJ2-5
CASSPRGGTQYF	TGTGCCAGCAGCCCAAGGGGTGGTACGCAGTATTTT	few	.	TRBV7-3	TRBJ2-3
CAGGGANTGELFF	TGTGCCGGAGGGGGAGCGAACACCGGGGAGCTGTTTTTT	.	.	TRBV7-8	TRBJ2-2
CASSLTSLAEQFF	TGCGCCAGCAGCTTGACTAGCCTAGCTGAGCAGTTCTTC	.	.	TRBV5-1	TRBJ2-1
CASTQTGANTEAFF	TGTGCCAGCACCCAGACAGGCGCAAACACTGAAGCTTTCTTT	once	.	TRBV10-3	TRBJ1-1
CASSLGGPGPYGYTF	TGTGCCAGCAGTTTAGGGGGTCCGGGGCCTTATGGCTACACCTTC	few	.	TRBV12-3/TRBV12-4	TRBJ1-2
CASSLDRGNYNEQFF	TGTGCCAGCAGCTTAGACAGGGGTAACTACAATGAGCAGTTCTTC	many	TRBD1	TRBV7-9	TRBJ2-1
CAISESPRFGGKNEKLFF	TGTGCCATCAGTGAGTCACCCCGGTTCGGGGGAAAGAATGAAAAACTGTTTTTT	.	.	TRBV10-3	TRBJ1-4
CASSHVGDMGAYEQYF	TGTGCCAGCAGTCATGTGGGGGACATGGGGGCCTACGAGCAGTACTTC	.	.	TRBV3-1	TRBJ2-7
CSAPLGFTAPYF	TGCAGTGCTCCGTTAGGCTTCACGGCACCGTACTTC	many	.	TRBV20-1	TRBJ2-4
CASSMGAKAFF	TGTGCCAGTAGTATGGGGGCTAAAGCTTTCTTT	.	.	TRBV19	TRBJ1-1
CASSLNVFGTGSYEQYF	TGTGCCAGCAGTTTAAATGTTTTCGGGACAGGGAGCTACGAGCAGTACTTC	many	TRBD1	TRBV28	TRBJ2-7
CASRRDRGYNEQFF	TGTGCCAGCAGGAGGGACAGGGGATACAATGAGCAGTTCTTC	few	TRBD1	TRBV2	TRBJ2-1
CASSFGAGSHNEQFF	TGTGCCAGCAGCTTCGGTGCGGGGTCCCACAATGAGCAGTTCTTC	many	.	TRBV7-2	TRBJ2-1